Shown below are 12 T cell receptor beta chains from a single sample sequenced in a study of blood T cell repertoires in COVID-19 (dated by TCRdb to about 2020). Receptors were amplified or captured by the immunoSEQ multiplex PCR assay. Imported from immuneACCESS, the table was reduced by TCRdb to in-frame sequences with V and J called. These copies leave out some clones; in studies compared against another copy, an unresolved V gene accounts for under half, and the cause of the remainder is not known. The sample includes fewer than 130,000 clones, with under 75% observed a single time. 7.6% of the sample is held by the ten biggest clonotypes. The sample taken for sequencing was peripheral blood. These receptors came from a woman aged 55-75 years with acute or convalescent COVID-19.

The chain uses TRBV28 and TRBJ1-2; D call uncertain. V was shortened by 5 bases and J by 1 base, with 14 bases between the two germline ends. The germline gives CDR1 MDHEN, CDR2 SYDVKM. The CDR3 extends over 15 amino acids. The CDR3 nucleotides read TGTGCCAGCAGTGCCTGGGCAGCCATTAACTATGGCTACACCTTC. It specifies CASSAWAAINYGYTF.

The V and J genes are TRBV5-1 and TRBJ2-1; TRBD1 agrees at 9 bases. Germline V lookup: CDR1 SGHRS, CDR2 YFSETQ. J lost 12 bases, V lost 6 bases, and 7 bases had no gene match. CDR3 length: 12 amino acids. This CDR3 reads CASNRDRVGQFF. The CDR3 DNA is TGCGCCAGCAATCGGGACAGGGTTGGGCAGTTCTTC.

Here the CDR3 DNA reads TGTGCCAGCAGTTTGAACCCGGGACAGGGGATCTACGAGCAGTACTTC. It specifies CASSLNPGQGIYEQYF. The rearrangement links TRBV28 to TRBJ2-7; 10 bases map to TRBD1. Germline assignment: CDR1 MDHEN and CDR2 SYDVKM. After removal of 3 bases from V and 3 bases from J, the junction contained 8 bases not matched to a gene. The CDR3 totals 16 residues.

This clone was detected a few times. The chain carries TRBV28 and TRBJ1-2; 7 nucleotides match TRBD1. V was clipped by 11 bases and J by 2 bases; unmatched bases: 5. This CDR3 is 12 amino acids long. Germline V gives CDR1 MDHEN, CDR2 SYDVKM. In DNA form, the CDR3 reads TGTGCCGCCGAGACAGGGAACTATGGCTACACCTTC. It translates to CAAETGNYGYTF.

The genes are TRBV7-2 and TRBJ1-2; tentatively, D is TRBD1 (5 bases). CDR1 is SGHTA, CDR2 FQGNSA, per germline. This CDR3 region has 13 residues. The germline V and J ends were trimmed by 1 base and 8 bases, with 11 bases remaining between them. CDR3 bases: TGTGCCAGCAGCTTAGGCAGGGTGAGAGGCTACACCTTC. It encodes CASSLGRVRGYTF.

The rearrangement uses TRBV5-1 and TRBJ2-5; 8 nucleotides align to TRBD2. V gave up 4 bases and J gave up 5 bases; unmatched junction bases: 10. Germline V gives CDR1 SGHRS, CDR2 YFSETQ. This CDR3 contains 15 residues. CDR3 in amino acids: CASSAGGSIGETQYF. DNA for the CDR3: TGCGCCAGCAGCGCGGGAGGATCGATAGGGGAGACCCAGTACTTC.

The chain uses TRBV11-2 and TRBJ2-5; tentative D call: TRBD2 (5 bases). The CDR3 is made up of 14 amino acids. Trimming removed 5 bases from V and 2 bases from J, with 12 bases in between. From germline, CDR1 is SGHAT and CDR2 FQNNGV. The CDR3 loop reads CASSLGGSQETQYF. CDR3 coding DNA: TGTGCCAGCAGCCTAGGAGGATCACAAGAGACCCAGTACTTC.

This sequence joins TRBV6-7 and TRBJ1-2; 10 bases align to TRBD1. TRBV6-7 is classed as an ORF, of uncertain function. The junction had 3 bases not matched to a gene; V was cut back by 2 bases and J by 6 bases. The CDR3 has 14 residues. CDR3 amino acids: CASSYRQGAHGYTF. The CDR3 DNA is TGTGCCAGCAGTTACAGACAGGGGGCGCATGGCTACACCTTC.

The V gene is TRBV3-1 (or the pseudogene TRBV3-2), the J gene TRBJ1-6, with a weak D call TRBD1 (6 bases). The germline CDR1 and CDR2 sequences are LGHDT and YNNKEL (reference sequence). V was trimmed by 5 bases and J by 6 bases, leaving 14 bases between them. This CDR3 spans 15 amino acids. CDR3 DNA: TGTGCCAGCAGCGAGGTCCAGGGGTCTAATTCACCCCTCCACTTT. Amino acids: CASSEVQGSNSPLHF.

The CDR3 DNA reads TGTGCCATCAGTGAGTCACGGGGGTGGGAGCAGTACTTC. Translation gives CAISESRGWEQYF. The rearrangement links TRBV10-3 to TRBJ2-7; possibly TRBD2 for D (6 bases). CDR3 length equals 13 residues. V gave up 0 bases and J gave up 7 bases, with 10 bases separating them. Germline values: CDR1 ENHRY, CDR2 SYGVKD.

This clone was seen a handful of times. CDR3 protein: CASSLVLFQETQYF. In DNA form, the CDR3 reads TGTGCCAGCAGCTTAGTTTTATTCCAAGAGACCCAGTACTTC. This chain connects TRBV7-2 to TRBJ2-5; the D is unclear. The CDR3 covers 14 residues. The germline gives CDR1 SGHTA, CDR2 FQGNSA. Trimming took off 1 base at V and 1 base at J, with 7 bases between the two ends.

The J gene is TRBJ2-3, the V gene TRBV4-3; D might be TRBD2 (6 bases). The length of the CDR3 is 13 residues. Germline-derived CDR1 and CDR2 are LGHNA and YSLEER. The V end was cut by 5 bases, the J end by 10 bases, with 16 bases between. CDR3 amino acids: CASSSAQGLPQYF. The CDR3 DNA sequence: TGCGCCAGCAGCAGCGCCCAGGGACTGCCGCAGTATTTT.